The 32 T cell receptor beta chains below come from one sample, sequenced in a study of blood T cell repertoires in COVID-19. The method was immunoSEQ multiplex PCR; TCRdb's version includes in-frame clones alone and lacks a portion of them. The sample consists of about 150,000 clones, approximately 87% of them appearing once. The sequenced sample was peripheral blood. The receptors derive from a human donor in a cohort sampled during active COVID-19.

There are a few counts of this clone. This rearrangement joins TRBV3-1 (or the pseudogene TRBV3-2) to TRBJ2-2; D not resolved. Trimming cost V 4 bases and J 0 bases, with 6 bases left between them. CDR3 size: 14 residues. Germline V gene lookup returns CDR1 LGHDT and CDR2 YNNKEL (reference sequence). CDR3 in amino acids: CASSLEANTGELFF. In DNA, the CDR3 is TGTGCCAGCAGCCTCGAGGCGAACACCGGGGAGCTGTTTTTT.

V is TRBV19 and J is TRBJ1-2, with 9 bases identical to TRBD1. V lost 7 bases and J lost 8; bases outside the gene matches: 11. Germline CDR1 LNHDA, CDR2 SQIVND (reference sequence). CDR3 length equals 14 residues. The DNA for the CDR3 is TGTGCCAGTACCACCGGGACAGGGATTAAGGGCTACACCTTC. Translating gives CASTTGTGIKGYTF.

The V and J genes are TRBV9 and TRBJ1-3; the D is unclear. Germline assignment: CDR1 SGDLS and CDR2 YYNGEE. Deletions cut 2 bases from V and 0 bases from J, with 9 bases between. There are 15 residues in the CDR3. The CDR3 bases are TGTGCCAGCAGCGTGGACGGGGTCTCTGGAAACACCATATATTTT. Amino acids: CASSVDGVSGNTIYF.

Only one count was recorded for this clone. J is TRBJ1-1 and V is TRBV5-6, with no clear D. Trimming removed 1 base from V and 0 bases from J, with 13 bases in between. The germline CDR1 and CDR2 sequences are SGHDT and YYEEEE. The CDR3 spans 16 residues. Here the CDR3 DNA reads TGTGCCAGCAGCTTGCGTTCAGTACAGTTGAACACTGAAGCTTTCTTT. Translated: CASSLRSVQLNTEAFF.

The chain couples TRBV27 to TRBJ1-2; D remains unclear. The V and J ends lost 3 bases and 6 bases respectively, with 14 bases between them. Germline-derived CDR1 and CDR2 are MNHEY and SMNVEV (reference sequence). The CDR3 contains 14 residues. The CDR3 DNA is TGTGCCAGCAGTTTTTTTCCGGGATCGGATGGCTACACCTTC. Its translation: CASSFFPGSDGYTF.

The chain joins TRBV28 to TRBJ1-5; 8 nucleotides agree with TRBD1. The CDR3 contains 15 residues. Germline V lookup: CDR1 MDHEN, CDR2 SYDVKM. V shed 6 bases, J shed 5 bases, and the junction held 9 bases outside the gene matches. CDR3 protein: CASRSPTGGHQPQHF. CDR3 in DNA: TGTGCCAGCAGATCACCTACAGGGGGTCATCAGCCCCAGCATTTT.

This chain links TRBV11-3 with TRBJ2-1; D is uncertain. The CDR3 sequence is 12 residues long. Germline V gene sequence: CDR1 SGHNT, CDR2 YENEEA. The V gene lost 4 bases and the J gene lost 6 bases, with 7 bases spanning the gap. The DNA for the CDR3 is TGTGCCAGCAGCTCACTCCCCAATGAGCAGTTCTTC. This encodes CASSSLPNEQFF.

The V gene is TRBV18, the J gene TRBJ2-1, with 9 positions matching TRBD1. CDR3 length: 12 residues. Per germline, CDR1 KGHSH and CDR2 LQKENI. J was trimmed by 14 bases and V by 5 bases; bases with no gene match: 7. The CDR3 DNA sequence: TGTGCCAGCTCAGTGGACAGGGGATGGGAGTTCTTC. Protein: CASSVDRGWEFF.

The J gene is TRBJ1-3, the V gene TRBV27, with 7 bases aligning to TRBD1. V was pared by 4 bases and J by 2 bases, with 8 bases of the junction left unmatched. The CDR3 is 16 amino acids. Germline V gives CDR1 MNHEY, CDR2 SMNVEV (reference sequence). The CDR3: CASSSLRGSAGNTIYF. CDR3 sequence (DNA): TGTGCCAGCAGTTCCCTCAGGGGGTCTGCTGGAAACACCATATATTTT.

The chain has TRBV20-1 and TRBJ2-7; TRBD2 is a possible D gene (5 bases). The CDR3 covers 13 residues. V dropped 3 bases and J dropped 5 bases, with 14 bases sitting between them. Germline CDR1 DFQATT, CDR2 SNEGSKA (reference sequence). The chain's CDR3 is CSASGAPGNEQYF. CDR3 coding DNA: TGCAGTGCTAGTGGCGCACCGGGGAACGAGCAGTACTTC.

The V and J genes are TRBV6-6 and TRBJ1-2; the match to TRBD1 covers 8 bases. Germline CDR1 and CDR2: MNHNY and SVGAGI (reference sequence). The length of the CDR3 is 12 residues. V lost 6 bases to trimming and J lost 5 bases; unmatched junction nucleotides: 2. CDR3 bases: TGTGCCAGCAGCACAGGGGGATATGGCTACACCTTC. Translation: CASSTGGYGYTF.

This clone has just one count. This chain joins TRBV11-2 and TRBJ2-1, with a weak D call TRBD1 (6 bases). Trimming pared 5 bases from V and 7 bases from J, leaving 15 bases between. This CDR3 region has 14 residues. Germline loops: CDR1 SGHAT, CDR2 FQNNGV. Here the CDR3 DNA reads TGTGCCAGCAGCGCCCGCAGGGGCCCGAATGAGCAGTTCTTC. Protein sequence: CASSARRGPNEQFF. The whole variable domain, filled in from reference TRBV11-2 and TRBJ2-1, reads EAGVAQSPRYKIIEKRQSVAFWCNPISGHATLYWYQQILGQGPKLLIQFQNNGVVDDSQLPKDRFSAERLKGVDSTLKIQPAKLEDSAVYLCASSARRGPNEQFFGPGTRLTVL.

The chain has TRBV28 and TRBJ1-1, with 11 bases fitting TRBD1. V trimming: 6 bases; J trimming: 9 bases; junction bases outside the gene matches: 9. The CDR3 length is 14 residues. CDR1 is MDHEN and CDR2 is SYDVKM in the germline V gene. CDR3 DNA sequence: TGTGCCAGCAGCCTTGGACAGGGGGCCCTGAAAGCTTTCTTT. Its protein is CASSLGQGALKAFF.

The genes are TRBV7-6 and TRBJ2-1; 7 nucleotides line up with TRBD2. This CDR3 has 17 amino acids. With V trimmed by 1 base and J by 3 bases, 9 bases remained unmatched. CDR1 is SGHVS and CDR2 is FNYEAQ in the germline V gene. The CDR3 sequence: CASSLDTGGRLYNEQFF. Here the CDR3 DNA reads TGTGCCAGCAGCTTAGATACTGGCGGGAGACTCTACAATGAGCAGTTCTTC. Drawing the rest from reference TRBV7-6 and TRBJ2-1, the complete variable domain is GAGVSQSPRYKVTKRGQDVALRCDPISGHVSLYWYRQALGQGPEFLTYFNYEAQQDKSGLPNDRFSAERPEGSISTLTIQRTEQRDSAMYRCASSLDTGGRLYNEQFFGPGTRLTVL.

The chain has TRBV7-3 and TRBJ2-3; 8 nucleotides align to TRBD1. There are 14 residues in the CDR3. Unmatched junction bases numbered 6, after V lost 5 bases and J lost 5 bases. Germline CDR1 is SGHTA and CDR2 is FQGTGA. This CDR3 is CASSPGQGGDTQYF. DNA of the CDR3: TGTGCCAGCAGCCCAGGACAGGGAGGAGATACGCAGTATTTT.

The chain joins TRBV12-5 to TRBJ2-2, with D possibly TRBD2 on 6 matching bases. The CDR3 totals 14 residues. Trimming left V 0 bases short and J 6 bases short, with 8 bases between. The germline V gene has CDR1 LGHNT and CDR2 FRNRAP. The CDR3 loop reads CASGLVGTPGELFF. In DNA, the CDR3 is TGTGCTAGTGGTTTGGTCGGGACTCCCGGGGAGCTGTTTTTT.

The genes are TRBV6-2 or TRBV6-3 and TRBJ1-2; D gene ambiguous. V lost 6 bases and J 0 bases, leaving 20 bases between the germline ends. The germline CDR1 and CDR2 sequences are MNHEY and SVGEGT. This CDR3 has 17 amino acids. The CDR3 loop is CASSLAGRAKTNYGYTF. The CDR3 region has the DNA TGTGCCAGCAGCCTGGCGGGGAGGGCCAAGACTAACTATGGCTACACCTTC.

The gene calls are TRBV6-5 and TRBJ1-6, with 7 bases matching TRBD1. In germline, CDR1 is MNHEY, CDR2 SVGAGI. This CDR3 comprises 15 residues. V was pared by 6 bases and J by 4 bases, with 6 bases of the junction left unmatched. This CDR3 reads CASRPRDRYNSPLHF. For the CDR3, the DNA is TGTGCCAGCAGACCCCGGGACAGATATAATTCACCCCTCCACTTT.

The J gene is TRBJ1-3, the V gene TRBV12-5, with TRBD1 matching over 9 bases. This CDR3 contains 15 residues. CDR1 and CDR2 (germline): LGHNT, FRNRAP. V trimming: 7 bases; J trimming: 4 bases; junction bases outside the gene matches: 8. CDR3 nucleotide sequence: TGTGCTAGTGCCTCCGGACAGGGGTTCGGAAACACCATATATTTT. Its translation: CASASGQGFGNTIYF.

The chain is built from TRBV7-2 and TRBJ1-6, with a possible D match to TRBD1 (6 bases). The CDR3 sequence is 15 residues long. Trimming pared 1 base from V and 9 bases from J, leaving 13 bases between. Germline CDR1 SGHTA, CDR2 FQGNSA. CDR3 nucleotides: TGTGCCAGCAGCTTAGAGAGCAGGGGAAGTTCACCCCTCCACTTT. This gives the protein CASSLESRGSSPLHF.

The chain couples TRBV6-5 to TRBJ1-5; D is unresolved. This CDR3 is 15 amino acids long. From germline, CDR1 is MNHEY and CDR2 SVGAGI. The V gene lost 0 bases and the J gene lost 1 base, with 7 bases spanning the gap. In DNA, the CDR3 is TGTGCCAGCAGTTACTCGAGGAGCAGCAATCAGCCCCAGCATTTT. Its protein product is CASSYSRSSNQPQHF.

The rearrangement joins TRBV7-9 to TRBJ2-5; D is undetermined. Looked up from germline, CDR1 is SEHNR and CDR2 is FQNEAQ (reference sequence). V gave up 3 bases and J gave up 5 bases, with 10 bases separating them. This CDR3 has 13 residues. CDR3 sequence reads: CASSLVPTETQYF. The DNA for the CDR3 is TGTGCCAGCAGCTTGGTGCCGACTGAGACCCAGTACTTC.

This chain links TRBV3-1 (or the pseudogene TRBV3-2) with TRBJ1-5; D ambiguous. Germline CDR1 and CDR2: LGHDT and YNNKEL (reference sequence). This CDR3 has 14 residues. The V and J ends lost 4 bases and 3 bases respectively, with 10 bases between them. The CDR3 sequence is CASSLGMYNQPQHF. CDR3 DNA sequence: TGTGCCAGCAGCCTCGGGATGTACAATCAGCCCCAGCATTTT.

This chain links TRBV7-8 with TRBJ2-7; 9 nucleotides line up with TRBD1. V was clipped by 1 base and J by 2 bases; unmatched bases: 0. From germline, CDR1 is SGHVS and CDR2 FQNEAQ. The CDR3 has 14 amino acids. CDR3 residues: CASSLGTGAYEQYF. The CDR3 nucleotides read TGTGCCAGCAGCTTAGGGACAGGGGCCTACGAGCAGTACTTC.

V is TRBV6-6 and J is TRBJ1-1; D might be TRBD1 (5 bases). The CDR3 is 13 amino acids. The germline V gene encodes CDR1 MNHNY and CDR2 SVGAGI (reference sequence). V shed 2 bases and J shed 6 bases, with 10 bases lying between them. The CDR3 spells CASSYSPGAEAFF. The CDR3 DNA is TGTGCCAGCAGTTACAGCCCGGGGGCTGAAGCTTTCTTT.

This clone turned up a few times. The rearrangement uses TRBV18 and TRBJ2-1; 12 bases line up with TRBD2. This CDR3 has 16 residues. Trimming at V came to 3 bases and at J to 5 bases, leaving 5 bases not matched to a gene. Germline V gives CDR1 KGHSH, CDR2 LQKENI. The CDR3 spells CASSPWTSGNHNEQFF. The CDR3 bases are TGTGCCAGCTCACCTTGGACTAGCGGGAACCACAATGAGCAGTTCTTC.

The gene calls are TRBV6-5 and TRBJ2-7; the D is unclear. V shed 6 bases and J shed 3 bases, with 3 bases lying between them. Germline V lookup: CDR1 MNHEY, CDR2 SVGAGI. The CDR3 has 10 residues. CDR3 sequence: CASSHYEQYF. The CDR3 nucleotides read TGTGCCAGCAGCCACTACGAGCAGTACTTC.

CDR3 sequence: CASSLSGLSGNTIYF. CDR3 nucleotides: TGTGCCAGCAGTTTATCGGGACTCTCTGGAAACACCATATATTTT. The chain has TRBV27 and TRBJ1-3; weak D call: TRBD1 (5 bases). This CDR3 is 15 amino acids long. Germline-derived CDR1 and CDR2 are MNHEY and SMNVEV (reference sequence). The ends were cut back, 0 bases at V and 0 bases at J, with 6 bases in the middle.

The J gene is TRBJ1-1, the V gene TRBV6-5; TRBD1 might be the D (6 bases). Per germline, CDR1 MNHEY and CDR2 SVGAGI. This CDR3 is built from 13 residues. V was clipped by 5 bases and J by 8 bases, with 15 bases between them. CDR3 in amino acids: CASSTQGRGEAFF. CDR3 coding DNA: TGTGCCAGCAGTACACAGGGCCGAGGGGAAGCTTTCTTT.

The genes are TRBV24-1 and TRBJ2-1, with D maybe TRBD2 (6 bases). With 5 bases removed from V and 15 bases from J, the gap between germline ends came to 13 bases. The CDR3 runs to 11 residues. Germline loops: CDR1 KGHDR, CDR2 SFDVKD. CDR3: CATSAAGRPFF. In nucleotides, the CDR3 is TGTGCCACCAGTGCTGCGGGGCGTCCGTTCTTC.

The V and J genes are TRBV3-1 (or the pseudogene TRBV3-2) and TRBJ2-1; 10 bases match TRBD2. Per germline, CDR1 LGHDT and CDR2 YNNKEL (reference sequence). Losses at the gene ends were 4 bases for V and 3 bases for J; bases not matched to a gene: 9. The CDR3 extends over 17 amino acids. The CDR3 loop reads CASSRGLAAGGYNEQFF. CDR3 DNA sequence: TGTGCCAGCAGCCGAGGACTAGCGGCTGGAGGCTACAATGAGCAGTTCTTC.

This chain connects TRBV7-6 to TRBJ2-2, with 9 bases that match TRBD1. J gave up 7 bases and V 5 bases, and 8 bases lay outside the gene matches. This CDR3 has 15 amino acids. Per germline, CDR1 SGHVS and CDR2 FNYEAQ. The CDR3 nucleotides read TGTGCCAGCAGCCTCACAGGGGGCCGAGGCGGGGAGCTGTTTTTT. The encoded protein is CASSLTGGRGGELFF.